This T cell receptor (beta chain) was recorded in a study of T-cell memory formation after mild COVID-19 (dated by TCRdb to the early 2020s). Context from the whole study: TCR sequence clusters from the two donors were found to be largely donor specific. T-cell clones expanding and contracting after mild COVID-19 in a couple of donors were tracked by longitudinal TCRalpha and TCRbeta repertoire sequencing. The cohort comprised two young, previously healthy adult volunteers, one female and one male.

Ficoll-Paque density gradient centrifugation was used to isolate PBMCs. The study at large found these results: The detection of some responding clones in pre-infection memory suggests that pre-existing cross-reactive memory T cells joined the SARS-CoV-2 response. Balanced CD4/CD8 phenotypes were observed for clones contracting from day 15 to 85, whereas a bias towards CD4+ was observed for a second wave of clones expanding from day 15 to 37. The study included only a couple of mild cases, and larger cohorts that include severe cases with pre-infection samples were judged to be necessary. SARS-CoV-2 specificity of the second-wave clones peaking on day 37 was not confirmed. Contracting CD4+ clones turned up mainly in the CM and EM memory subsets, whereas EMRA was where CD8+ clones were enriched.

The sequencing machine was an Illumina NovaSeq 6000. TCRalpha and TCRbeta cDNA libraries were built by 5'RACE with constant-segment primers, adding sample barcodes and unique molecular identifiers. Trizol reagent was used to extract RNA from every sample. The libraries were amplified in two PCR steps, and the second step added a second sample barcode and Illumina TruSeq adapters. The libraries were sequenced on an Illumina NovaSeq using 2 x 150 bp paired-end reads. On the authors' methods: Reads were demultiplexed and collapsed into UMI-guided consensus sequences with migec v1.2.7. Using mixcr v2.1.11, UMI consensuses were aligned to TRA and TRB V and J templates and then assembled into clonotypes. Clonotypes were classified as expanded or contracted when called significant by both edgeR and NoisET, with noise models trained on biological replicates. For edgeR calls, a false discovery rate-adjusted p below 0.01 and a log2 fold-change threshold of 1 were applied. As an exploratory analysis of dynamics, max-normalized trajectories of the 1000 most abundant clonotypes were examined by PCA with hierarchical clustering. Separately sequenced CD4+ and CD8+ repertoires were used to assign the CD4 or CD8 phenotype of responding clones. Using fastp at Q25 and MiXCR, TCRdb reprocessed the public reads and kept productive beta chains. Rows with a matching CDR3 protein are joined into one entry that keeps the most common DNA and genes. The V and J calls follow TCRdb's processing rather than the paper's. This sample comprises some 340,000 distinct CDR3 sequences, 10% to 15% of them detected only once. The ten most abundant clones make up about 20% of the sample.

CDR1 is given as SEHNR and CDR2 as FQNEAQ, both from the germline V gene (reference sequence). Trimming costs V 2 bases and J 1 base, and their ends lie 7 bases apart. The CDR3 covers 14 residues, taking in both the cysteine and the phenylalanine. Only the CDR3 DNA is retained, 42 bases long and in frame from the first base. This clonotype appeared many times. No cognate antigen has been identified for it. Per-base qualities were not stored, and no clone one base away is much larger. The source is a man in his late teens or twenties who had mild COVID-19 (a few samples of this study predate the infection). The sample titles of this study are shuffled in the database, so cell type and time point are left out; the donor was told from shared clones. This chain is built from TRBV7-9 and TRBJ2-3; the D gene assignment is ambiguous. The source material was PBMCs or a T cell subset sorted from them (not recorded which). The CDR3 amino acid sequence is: CASSLSWGTDTQYF. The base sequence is TGTGCCAGCAGCTTATCTTGGGGCACAGATACGCAGTATTTT.